This is a list of T cell receptor beta chains from one sample in a study of beta chain features in type 1 diabetes. The assay was immunoSEQ multiplex PCR, and TCRdb's table has in-frame clones only and misses some. The sample consists of over 650,000 clones, about 14% of them appearing once. The sequencing sample was made of naive CD4+ T cells from blood. These receptor sequences come from a man aged 18 to 30 with type 1 diabetes. Each CDR3 is given with its conserved first and last residue. A D gene is named only where the DNA matches it firmly. Not all rows give a size; the values are once, few, many and, for expanded clones, a class.

TGTGCCAGCTCCCGAACTAACGGGGCGGCGTTCTACGAGCAGTACTTC,CASSRTNGAAFYEQYF,.,TRBV18,TRBJ2-7,16,.
TGTGCCAGCAGCCCAGGACTAGCGGAGGGGAATGAGCAGTTCTTC,CASSPGLAEGNEQFF,few,TRBV7-2,TRBJ2-1,15,TRBD2
TGTGCCAGCAGTGGGCTAAACTATGGCTACACCTTC,CASSGLNYGYTF,few,TRBV25-1,TRBJ1-2,12,.
TGTGCCAGCAGTTTATCGGGGGGCGTCCCTGGCTACACCTTC,CASSLSGGVPGYTF,.,TRBV27,TRBJ1-2,14,.
TGCGCCAGCAGCTTGAGCGGGAGGACAGATACGCAGTATTTT,CASSLSGRTDTQYF,few,TRBV5-1,TRBJ2-3,14,TRBD2
TGTGCCAGCAGCTTTGACGGATCCTATGGCTACACCTTC,CASSFDGSYGYTF,.,TRBV7-9,TRBJ1-2,13,.
TGCGCCAGCAGCTTTAGCGGAGTGTACTACGAGCAGTACTTC,CASSFSGVYYEQYF,.,TRBV5-1,TRBJ2-7,14,.
TGTGCCTGGGGTGGGCCGAGCACCTCTGGGGCCAACGTCCTGACTTTC,CAWGGPSTSGANVLTF,.,TRBV30,TRBJ2-6,16,.
TGTGCCACCTCGCCAACCTGGGGCACAGATACGCAGTATTTT,CATSPTWGTDTQYF,few,TRBV5-6,TRBJ2-3,14,.
TGTGCCAGCTCACCTGGTGGGGGGACCTACGAGCAGTACTTC,CASSPGGGTYEQYF,few,TRBV18,TRBJ2-7,14,.
TGTGCAAGTCTCTCACATCAAGGGGTCAATGAGCAGTTCTTC,CASLSHQGVNEQFF,few,TRBV12-2,TRBJ2-1,14,.
TGCAGCGTGCAGCGGCAGTTGACAGATACGCAGTATTTT,CSVQRQLTDTQYF,few,TRBV29-1,TRBJ2-3,13,.
TGTGCCAGCAGCCAAGGTGCCACAGGGTTATATGAAAAACTGTTTTTT,CASSQGATGLYEKLFF,.,TRBV14,TRBJ1-4,16,.
TGTGCCAGCAGCACGAGAGGGGTCCCTAGCACAGATACGCAGTATTTT,CASSTRGVPSTDTQYF,few,TRBV9,TRBJ2-3,16,.
TGTGCCTGGAGTGTACTCGGGGCCTACGAGCAGTACTTC,CAWSVLGAYEQYF,.,TRBV30,TRBJ2-7,13,.
TGCGCCAGCAGTGATCCGGGACAGGGTCACTATGGCTACACCTTC,CASSDPGQGHYGYTF,.,TRBV10-2,TRBJ1-2,15,TRBD1
TGTGCCAGCAGCCGCCTGGGCGGGGGGTACCAAGAGACCCAGTACTTC,CASSRLGGGYQETQYF,few,TRBV7-3,TRBJ2-5,16,TRBD2
TGTGCCATCGGGGACGGACCGAGCTCCTACGAGCAGTACTTC,CAIGDGPSSYEQYF,.,TRBV6-5,TRBJ2-7,14,.
TGTGCCAGCAGCTTGGTTTTCGGAGCCAAAGCCCCAGAGACCCAGTACTTC,CASSLVFGAKAPETQYF,.,TRBV5-4,TRBJ2-5,17,.
TGCGCCAGCGGCCATTCCAGTGAGGTCGACGAGCAGTACTTC,CASGHSSEVDEQYF,.,TRBV5-1,TRBJ2-7,14,.
TGTGCCAGCAGTTTATCGAAGGGACTGACGTTAGCTAACTATGGCTACACCTTC,CASSLSKGLTLANYGYTF,.,TRBV27,TRBJ1-2,18,.
TGTGCTAGCAGCTCGCTACAGGGGGGGGCAGATACGCAGTATTTT,CASSSLQGGADTQYF,few,TRBV7-7,TRBJ2-3,15,.
TGTGCCAGCAGTTTGGTCTCGATGACTGAAGCTTTCTTT,CASSLVSMTEAFF,.,TRBV28,TRBJ1-1,13,.
TGTGCCAGCAGCCCTTACGGAGCGGGAGGTCGAGAGACCCAGTACTTC,CASSPYGAGGRETQYF,few,TRBV14,TRBJ2-5,16,TRBD2
TGTGCCAGCAGCCCCCGGACCCAGGTTGGTGAAGCTTTCTTT,CASSPRTQVGEAFF,.,TRBV6-5,TRBJ1-1,14,.
TGTGCCAGCAGCGTCGGGACGGCCAAAGAGACCCAGTACTTC,CASSVGTAKETQYF,.,TRBV7-9,TRBJ2-5,14,.
TGTGCCAGCAGCCCAACCGGGACAGATGCCTATGGCTACACCTTC,CASSPTGTDAYGYTF,.,TRBV9,TRBJ1-2,15,TRBD1
TGTGCCAGCAGTGACGGGGGCTCCTACGAGCAGTACTTC,CASSDGGSYEQYF,.,TRBV2,TRBJ2-7,13,.
TGTGCCAGCAGTTACGCCCCCAATGAGCAGTTCTTC,CASSYAPNEQFF,few,TRBV6-5,TRBJ2-1,12,.